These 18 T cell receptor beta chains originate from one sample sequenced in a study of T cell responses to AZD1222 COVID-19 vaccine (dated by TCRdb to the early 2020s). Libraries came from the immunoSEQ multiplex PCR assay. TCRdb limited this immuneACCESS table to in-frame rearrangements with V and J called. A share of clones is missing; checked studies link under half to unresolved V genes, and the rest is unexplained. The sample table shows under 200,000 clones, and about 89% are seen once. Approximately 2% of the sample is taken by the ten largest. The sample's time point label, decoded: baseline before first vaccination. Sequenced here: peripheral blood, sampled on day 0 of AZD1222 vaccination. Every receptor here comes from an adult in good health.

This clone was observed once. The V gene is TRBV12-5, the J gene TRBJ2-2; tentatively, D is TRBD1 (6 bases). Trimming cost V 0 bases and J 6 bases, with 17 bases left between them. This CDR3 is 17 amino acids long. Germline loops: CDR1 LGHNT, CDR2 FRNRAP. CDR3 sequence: CASGLVLDRKWSGELFF. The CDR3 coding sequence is TGTGCTAGTGGTTTGGTACTAGACAGGAAGTGGTCCGGGGAGCTGTTTTTT.

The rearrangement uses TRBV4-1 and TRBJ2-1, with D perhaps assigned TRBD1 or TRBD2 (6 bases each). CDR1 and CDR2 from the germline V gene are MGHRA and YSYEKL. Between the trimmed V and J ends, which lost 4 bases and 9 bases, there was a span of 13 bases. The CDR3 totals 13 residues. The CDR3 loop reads CASSPLGGGEQFF. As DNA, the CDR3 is TGCGCCAGCAGCCCTCTGGGGGGCGGTGAGCAGTTCTTC.

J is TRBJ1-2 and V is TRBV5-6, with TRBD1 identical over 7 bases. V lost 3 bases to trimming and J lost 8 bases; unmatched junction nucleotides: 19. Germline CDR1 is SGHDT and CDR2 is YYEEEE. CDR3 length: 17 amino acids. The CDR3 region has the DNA TGTGCCAGCAGCTGGGGACAGACAGGGTACTTTCGGGAGGGCTACACCTTC. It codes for CASSWGQTGYFREGYTF.

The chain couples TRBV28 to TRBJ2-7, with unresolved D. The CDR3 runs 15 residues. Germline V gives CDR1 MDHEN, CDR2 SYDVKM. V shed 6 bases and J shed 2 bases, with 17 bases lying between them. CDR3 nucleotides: TGTGCCAGCAGCTCAACAGCAGGTTTGGCCTACGAGCAGTACTTC. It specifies CASSSTAGLAYEQYF.

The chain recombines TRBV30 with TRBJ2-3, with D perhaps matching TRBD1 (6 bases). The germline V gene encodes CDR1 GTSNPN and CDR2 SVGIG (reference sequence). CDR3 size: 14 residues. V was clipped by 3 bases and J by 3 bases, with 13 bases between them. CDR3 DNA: TGTGCCTGGAGCCTTGGACAGATAACAGATACGCAGTATTTT. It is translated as CAWSLGQITDTQYF.

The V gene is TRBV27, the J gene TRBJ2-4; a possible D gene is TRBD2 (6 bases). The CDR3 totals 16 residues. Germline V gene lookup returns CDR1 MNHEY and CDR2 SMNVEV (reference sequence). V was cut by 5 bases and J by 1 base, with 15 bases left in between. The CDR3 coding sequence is TGTGCCAGCAGTCAGACGCTAGCGTTGGCCAAAAACATTCAGTACTTC. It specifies CASSQTLALAKNIQYF.

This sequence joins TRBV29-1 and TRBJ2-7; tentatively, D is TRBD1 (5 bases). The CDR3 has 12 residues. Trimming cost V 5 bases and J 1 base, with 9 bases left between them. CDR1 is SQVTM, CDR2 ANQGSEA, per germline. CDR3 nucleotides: TGCAGCGTTTACCAGGGTTCCTACGAGCAGTACTTC. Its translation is CSVYQGSYEQYF.

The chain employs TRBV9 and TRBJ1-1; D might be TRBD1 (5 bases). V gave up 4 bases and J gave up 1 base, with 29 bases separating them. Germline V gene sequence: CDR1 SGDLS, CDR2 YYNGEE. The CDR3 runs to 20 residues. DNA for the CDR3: TGTGCCAGCAGCCCCTACCAGCAGGGCCAGGCATTGGGGGAGAACACTGAAGCTTTCTTT. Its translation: CASSPYQQGQALGENTEAFF.

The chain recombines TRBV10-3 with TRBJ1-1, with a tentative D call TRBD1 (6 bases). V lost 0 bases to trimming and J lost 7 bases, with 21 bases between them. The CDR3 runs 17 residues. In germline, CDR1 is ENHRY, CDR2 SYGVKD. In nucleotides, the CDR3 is TGTGCCATCAGTGAGTCCGTAGGTGGCAGGGGAGCGTTTGAAGCTTTCTTT. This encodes CAISESVGGRGAFEAFF.

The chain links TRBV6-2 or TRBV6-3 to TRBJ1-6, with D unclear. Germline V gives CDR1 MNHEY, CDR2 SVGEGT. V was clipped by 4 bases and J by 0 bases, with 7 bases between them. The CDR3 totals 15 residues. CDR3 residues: CASSFVSSYNSPLHF. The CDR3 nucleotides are TGTGCCAGCAGTTTCGTCAGCTCCTATAATTCACCCCTCCACTTT.

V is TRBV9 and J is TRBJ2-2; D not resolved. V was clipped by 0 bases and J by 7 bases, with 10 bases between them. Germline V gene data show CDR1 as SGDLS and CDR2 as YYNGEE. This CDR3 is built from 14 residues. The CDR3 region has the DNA TGTGCCAGCAGCGTAGAGGAATCGGTCGGGGAGCTGTTTTTT. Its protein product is CASSVEESVGELFF. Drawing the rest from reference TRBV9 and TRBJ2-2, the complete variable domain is DSGVTQTPKHLITATGQRVTLRCSPRSGDLSVYWYQQSLDQGLQFLIQYYNGEERAKGNILERFSAQQFPDLHSELNLSSLELGDSALYFCASSVEESVGELFFGEGSRLTVL.

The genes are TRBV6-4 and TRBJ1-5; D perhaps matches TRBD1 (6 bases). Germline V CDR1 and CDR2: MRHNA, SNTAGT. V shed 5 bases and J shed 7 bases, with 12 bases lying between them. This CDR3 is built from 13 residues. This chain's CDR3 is CASSKGEDQPQHF. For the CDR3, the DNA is TGTGCCAGCAGTAAGGGGGAAGACCAGCCCCAGCATTTT.

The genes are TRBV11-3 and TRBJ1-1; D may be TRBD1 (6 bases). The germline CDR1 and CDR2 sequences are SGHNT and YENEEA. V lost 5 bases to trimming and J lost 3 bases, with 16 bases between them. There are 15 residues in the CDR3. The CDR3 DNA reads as TGTGCCAGCAGCGAGGACAGTAGGTATTACACTGAAGCTTTCTTT. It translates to CASSEDSRYYTEAFF.

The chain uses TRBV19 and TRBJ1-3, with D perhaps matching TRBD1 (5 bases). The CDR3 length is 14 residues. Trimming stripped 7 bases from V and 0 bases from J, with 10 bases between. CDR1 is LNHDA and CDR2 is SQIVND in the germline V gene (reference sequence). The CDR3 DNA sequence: TGTGCCAGTAAGACAGTTTACTCTGGAAACACCATATATTTT. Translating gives CASKTVYSGNTIYF.

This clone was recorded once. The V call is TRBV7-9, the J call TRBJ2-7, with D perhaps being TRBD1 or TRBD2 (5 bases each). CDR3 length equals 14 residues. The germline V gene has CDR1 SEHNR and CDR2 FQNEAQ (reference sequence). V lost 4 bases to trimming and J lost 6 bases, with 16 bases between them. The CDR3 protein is CASSSSSGTSEQYF. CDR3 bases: TGTGCCAGCAGCTCCTCTTCCGGGACGTCCGAGCAGTACTTC.

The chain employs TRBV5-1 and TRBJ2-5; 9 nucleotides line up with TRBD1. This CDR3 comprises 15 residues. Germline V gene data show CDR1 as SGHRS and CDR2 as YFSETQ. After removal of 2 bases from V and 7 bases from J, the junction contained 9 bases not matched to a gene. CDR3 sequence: CASSFGDREVGTQYF. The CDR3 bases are TGCGCCAGCAGCTTTGGGGACAGGGAGGTCGGGACCCAGTACTTC.

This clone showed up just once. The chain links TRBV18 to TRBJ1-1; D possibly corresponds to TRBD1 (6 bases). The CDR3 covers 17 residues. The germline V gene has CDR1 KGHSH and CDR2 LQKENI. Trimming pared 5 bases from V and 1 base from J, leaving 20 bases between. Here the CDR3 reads CASSEDSNLLPNTEAFF. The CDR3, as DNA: TGTGCCAGCTCAGAGGACAGCAATCTTTTACCGAACACTGAAGCTTTCTTT.

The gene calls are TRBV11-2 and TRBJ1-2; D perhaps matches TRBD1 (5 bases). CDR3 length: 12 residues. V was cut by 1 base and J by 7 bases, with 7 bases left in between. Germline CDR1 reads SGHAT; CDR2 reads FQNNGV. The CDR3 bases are TGTGCCAGCAGCTTAGGGGGCTCTGGCTACACCTTC. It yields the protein CASSLGGSGYTF.